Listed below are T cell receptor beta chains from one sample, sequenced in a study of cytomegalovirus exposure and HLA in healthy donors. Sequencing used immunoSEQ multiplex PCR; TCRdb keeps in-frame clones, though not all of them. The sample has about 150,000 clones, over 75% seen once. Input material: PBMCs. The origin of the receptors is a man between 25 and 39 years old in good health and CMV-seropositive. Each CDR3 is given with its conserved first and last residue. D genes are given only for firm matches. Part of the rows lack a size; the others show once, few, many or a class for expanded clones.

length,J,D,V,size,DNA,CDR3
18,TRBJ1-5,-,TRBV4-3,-,TGCGCCAGCAGCCAAGTTGTTGGGGCCGTGAATAGCAATCAGCCCCAGCATTTT,CASSQVVGAVNSNQPQHF
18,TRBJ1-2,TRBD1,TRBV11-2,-,TGTGCCAGCAGCTCCCCGAGTAGGTCCAGGGGGCGATCCTATGGCTACACCTTC,CASSSPSRSRGRSYGYTF
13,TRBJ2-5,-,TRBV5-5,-,TGTGCCAGCAGCGCAACAGGCCGGGAGACCCAGTACTTC,CASSATGRETQYF
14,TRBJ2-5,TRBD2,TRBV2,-,TGTGCCAGCAGATGGACTAGCGCTCGAGAGACCCAGTACTTC,CASRWTSARETQYF
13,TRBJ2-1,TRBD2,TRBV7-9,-,TGTTCCAGCAGCTCCGGGACTAGCGGGCCTATATTCTTC,CSSSSGTSGPIFF
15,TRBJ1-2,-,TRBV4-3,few,TGCGCCAGCAGCCAAGAGGAGGGAGTAGTGGTAGGCTACACCTTC,CASSQEEGVVVGYTF
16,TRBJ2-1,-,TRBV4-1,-,TGCGCCAGCAGCCAAGATCGGGTTAGATTGGTCGGTGAGCAGTTCTTC,CASSQDRVRLVGEQFF
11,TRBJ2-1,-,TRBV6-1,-,TGTGCCACCCAAGAGTGGGGGCGCCAGTTCTTC,CATQEWGRQFF
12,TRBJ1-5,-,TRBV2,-,TGTGCCAGCAGTAATGAGTATCAGCCCCAGCATTTT,CASSNEYQPQHF
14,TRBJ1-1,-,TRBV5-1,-,TGCGCCAGCAGCTTCCCGGGGGTGGACACTGAAGCTTTCTTT,CASSFPGVDTEAFF
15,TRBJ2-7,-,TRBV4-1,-,TGCGCCAGCAGGCGCACAGGCACCCTCTCCTACGAGCAGTACTTC,CASRRTGTLSYEQYF
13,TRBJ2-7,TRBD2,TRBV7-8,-,TGTGCCAGCTCACTAAGGGAGGGAGGCGAGCAGTACTTC,CASSLREGGEQYF
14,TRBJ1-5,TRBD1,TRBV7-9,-,TGTGCCAGCAGCTTAGACGGGGCTCAGGGGGCCCAGCATTTT,CASSLDGAQGAQHF
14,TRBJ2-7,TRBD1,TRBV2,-,TGTGCCAGCAGTGCCACAGGGGGCTTCGGGGAGCAGTACTTC,CASSATGGFGEQYF
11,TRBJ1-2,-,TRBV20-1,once,TGCAGTGCTCCGAGAGGCTATGGCTACACCTTC,CSAPRGYGYTF
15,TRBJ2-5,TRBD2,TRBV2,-,TGTGCCAGCAGTGACCGCGGACTAGCGGAAGAGACCCAGTACTTC,CASSDRGLAEETQYF
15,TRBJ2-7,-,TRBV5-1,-,TGCGCCAGCAGCAGACTAGGCGGATCCTCCTACGAGCAGTACTTC,CASSRLGGSSYEQYF
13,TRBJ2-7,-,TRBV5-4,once,TGTGCCAGCAGACCCTGGGACACCTACGAGCAGTACTTC,CASRPWDTYEQYF
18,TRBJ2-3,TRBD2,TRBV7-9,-,TGTTCCAGCAGCTTACCTTTTCGACTAGCGGGGACCACAGATACGCAGTATTTT,CSSSLPFRLAGTTDTQYF
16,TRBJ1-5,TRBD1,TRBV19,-,TGTGCCAGTAGTATATTTGGACAGGGAGGCAATCAGCCCCAGCATTTT,CASSIFGQGGNQPQHF
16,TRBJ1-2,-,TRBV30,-,TGTGCCTGGGAGATAATGGACAGTCTTCATAACTATGGCTACACCTTC,CAWEIMDSLHNYGYTF
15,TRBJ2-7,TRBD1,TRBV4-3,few,TGCGCCAGCAGCCGCCTGGGGACAGGGAACGGCGAGCAGTACTTC,CASSRLGTGNGEQYF
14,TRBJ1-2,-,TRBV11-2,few,TGTGCCAGCAGCTTAGATTGGGGGGAAGGAAGCTACACCTTC,CASSLDWGEGSYTF
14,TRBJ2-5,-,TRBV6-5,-,TGTGCCAGCATCCCCTCGGTCAGGGGCAAGACCCAGTACTTC,CASIPSVRGKTQYF
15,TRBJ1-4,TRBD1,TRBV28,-,TGTGCCAGCAGTGTGTACAGGGGGCCTGGGGAAAAACTGTTTTTT,CASSVYRGPGEKLFF
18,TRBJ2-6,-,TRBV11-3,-,TGTGCCAGCAGCTCCCGGGTGGGGGGAGGATCTGGGGCCAACGTCCTGACTTTC,CASSSRVGGGSGANVLTF
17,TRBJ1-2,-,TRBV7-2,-,TGTGCCAGCAGCTTAGACGTCCCGACAGCCCTTAACTATGGCTACACCTTC,CASSLDVPTALNYGYTF
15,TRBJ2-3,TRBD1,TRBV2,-,TGTGCCAGCAGGAGACAGGGCGGTATTACAGATACGCAGTATTTT,CASRRQGGITDTQYF
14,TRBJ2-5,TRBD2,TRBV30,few,TGTGCCTGGAGTTTGGGACTAGAGGGGGAGACCCAGTACTTC,CAWSLGLEGETQYF
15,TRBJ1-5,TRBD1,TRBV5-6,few,TGTGCCAGCAGCACCGGGACAGGGTGGAATCAGCCCCAGCATTTT,CASSTGTGWNQPQHF
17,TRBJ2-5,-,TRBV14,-,TGTGCCAGCAGCCAAGGAAGGAGGCGGGCCCTTAGAGAGACCCAGTACTTC,CASSQGRRRALRETQYF